The 21 T cell receptor beta chains given below trace back to one sample, sequenced in a study of blood T cell repertoires in COVID-19. Some clones are missing from TCRdb's copy, which holds only in-frame ones; the method was immunoSEQ multiplex PCR. Here the sample spans roughly 150,000 clones, approximately 78% being singletons. The material sequenced was peripheral blood. The source is a man aged 60 to 75 who had recovered from COVID-19.

The chain links TRBV5-5 to TRBJ1-2, with D uncertain. Per germline, CDR1 SGHKS and CDR2 YYEKEE (reference sequence). V was trimmed by 0 bases and J by 8 bases, leaving 14 bases between them. CDR3 length equals 14 residues. As DNA, the CDR3 is TGTGCCAGCAGCTTGGAGGCCGAAGGAGGGGGCTACACCTTC. As protein: CASSLEAEGGGYTF.

V gene TRBV18 combines with J gene TRBJ2-7; tentatively, D is TRBD1 (6 bases). This CDR3 is built from 14 residues. The germline V gene has CDR1 KGHSH and CDR2 LQKENI. Trimming left V 3 bases short and J 1 base short, with 10 bases between. The CDR3: CASSPLQGSYEQYF. CDR3 nucleotides: TGTGCCAGCTCACCGTTACAGGGATCCTACGAGCAGTACTTC.

The chain is built from TRBV7-3 and TRBJ1-1, with TRBD1 matching over 7 bases. The V gene end was trimmed by 5 bases and the J gene end by 5 bases; junction bases not matched to a gene: 5. CDR1 and CDR2 (germline): SGHTA, FQGTGA. The CDR3 runs to 13 residues. CDR3 loop: CASSPDRETEAFF. The CDR3, as DNA: TGTGCCAGCAGCCCCGACAGGGAGACTGAAGCTTTCTTT. Combining the CDR3 with reference TRBV7-3 and TRBJ1-1 gives the whole variable domain GAGVSQTPSNKVTEKGKYVELRCDPISGHTALYWYRQSLGQGPEFLIYFQGTGAADDSGLPNDRFFAVRPEGSVSTLKIQRTERGDSAVYLCASSPDRETEAFFGQGTRLTVV.

By frequency in the sample, this clone is medium-sized. The rearrangement joins TRBV9 to TRBJ2-1; 8 positions match TRBD2. The CDR3 runs to 16 residues. CDR1 and CDR2 (germline): SGDLS, YYNGEE. J lost 10 bases, V lost 0 bases, and 12 bases had no gene match. CDR3 nucleotide sequence: TGTGCCAGCAGCGTAGAGGTCGGGAGGGCGAATAGGGAGCAGTTCTTC. This gives the protein CASSVEVGRANREQFF.

The chain joins TRBV27 to TRBJ2-2; perhaps TRBD1 as D (6 bases). In germline, CDR1 is MNHEY, CDR2 SMNVEV (reference sequence). V was clipped by 7 bases and J by 5 bases, with 11 bases between them. CDR3 length: 13 residues. CDR3: CASTLGQTGELFF. CDR3 DNA sequence: TGTGCCAGCACTCTAGGACAGACCGGGGAGCTGTTTTTT.

The chain joins TRBV28 to TRBJ1-1; D not resolved. This CDR3 spans 16 amino acids. Germline CDR1 reads MDHEN; CDR2 reads SYDVKM. The V end lost 4 bases, the J end lost 0 bases, and 15 bases lay between the germline ends. As DNA, the CDR3 is TGTGCCAGCAGTTCCCCCGGGAGGCCACTGAACACTGAAGCTTTCTTT. Amino acid sequence: CASSSPGRPLNTEAFF.

The chain is built from TRBV24-1 and TRBJ2-1; D is perhaps TRBD1 (5 bases). Germline V gene sequence: CDR1 KGHDR, CDR2 SFDVKD. The CDR3 has 15 residues. V was cut by 0 bases and J by 10 bases, with 15 bases left in between. The CDR3 region is CATSDLGANLREQFF. The CDR3 DNA reads as TGTGCCACCAGTGATTTGGGGGCCAATCTAAGGGAGCAGTTCTTC.

This sequence joins TRBV5-4 and TRBJ2-3; D is perhaps TRBD2 (6 bases). The CDR3 is 14 amino acids. The V end was cut by 6 bases, the J end by 0 bases, with 11 bases between. Germline V gene lookup returns CDR1 SGHNT and CDR2 YYREEE (reference sequence). The CDR3 nucleotides are TGTGCCAGCACAAGCGGGTCTAGCACAGATACGCAGTATTTT. Translation: CASTSGSSTDTQYF.

The genes are TRBV5-1 and TRBJ1-4; D is undetermined. CDR1 and CDR2 (germline): SGHRS, YFSETQ. The CDR3 spans 17 residues. Trimming stripped 0 bases from V and 7 bases from J, with 19 bases between. For the CDR3, the DNA is TGCGCCAGCAGCTTGGAGCCAAGCCGCGTAGGGAGTGAAAAACTGTTTTTT. Translating gives CASSLEPSRVGSEKLFF.

The genes are TRBV6-5 and TRBJ1-1; 12 bases align to TRBD1. The CDR3 loop spans 15 amino acids. Germline V CDR1 and CDR2: MNHEY, SVGAGI. V was clipped by 4 bases and J by 5 bases; unmatched bases: 5. The CDR3 region has the DNA TGTGCCAGCAGTTCCGGGACAGGGGGCCAGACTGAAGCTTTCTTT. This gives the protein CASSSGTGGQTEAFF.

The chain employs TRBV7-2 and TRBJ2-2, with a tentative D call TRBD2 (6 bases). This CDR3 is 16 amino acids long. Deletions cut 1 base from V and 1 base from J, with 10 bases between. CDR1 and CDR2 from the germline V gene are SGHTA and FQGNSA. The CDR3 DNA sequence: TGTGCCAGCAGCTTAGAGCCGGGAGTGAACACCGGGGAGCTGTTTTTT. This sequence encodes CASSLEPGVNTGELFF.

This clone is medium-sized in the sample. The rearrangement uses TRBV12-5 and TRBJ2-7, with 10 bases that match TRBD2. Germline values: CDR1 LGHNT, CDR2 FRNRAP. The CDR3 loop spans 15 amino acids. The junction had 3 bases not matched to a gene; V was cut back by 0 bases and J by 4 bases. CDR3 sequence (DNA): TGTGCTAGTGGTTTGGTAAGCGGGAGGGCGTACGAGCAGTACTTC. Amino acids: CASGLVSGRAYEQYF.

This chain connects TRBV19 to TRBJ1-2; perhaps TRBD1 as D (5 bases). This CDR3 spans 15 amino acids. V lost 7 bases and J 0 bases, leaving 15 bases between the germline ends. Germline V lookup: CDR1 LNHDA, CDR2 SQIVND (reference sequence). This CDR3 is CASTSGDSTNYGYTF. The CDR3, as DNA: TGTGCCAGTACCTCAGGTGACAGTACTAACTATGGCTACACCTTC.

The V and J genes are TRBV2 and TRBJ2-1, with 8 bases identical to TRBD1. The CDR3 runs 15 residues. From germline, CDR1 is SNHLY and CDR2 FYNNEI. Losses at the gene ends were 6 bases for V and 0 bases for J; bases not matched to a gene: 4. CDR3 region: CASRADRGSYNEQFF. In DNA, the CDR3 is TGTGCCAGCAGGGCAGACAGGGGCTCCTACAATGAGCAGTTCTTC.

V and J are TRBV5-5 and TRBJ1-4, with TRBD1 as a possible D gene (5 bases). This CDR3 spans 17 amino acids. CDR1 is SGHKS, CDR2 YYEKEE, per germline (reference sequence). Deletions cut 0 bases from V and 7 bases from J, with 19 bases between. The CDR3 reads CASSLAPTVPHIEKLFF. CDR3 bases: TGTGCCAGCAGCTTGGCCCCGACAGTTCCCCATATTGAAAAACTGTTTTTT.

V and J are TRBV9 and TRBJ1-3; D remains unclear. The germline V gene encodes CDR1 SGDLS and CDR2 YYNGEE. Trimming took off 4 bases at V and 6 bases at J, with 20 bases between the two ends. This CDR3 is 16 amino acids long. CDR3 DNA sequence: TGTGCCAGCAGCACCGGAGGAAGGGAGGTATCAAACACCATATATTTT. Translated: CASSTGGREVSNTIYF.

The chain joins TRBV12-3 or TRBV12-4 to TRBJ2-2, with 8 bases fitting TRBD2. CDR3 length: 12 residues. V shed 8 bases, J shed 6 bases, and the junction held 2 bases outside the gene matches. CDR3: CASLTSAGELFF. In nucleotides, the CDR3 is TGTGCCAGCCTGACTAGCGCCGGGGAGCTGTTTTTT.

The chain carries TRBV4-2 and TRBJ2-5; D remains unclear. The germline V gene has CDR1 LGHNA and CDR2 YNFKEQ. This CDR3 comprises 13 residues. V was cut by 4 bases and J by 1 base, with 7 bases left in between. CDR3 region: CASSRRLQETQYF. Written as DNA, the CDR3 is TGTGCCAGCAGCCGCAGGCTCCAAGAGACCCAGTACTTC.

The chain uses TRBV2 and TRBJ2-7, with D possibly matching TRBD1 (5 bases). V lost 6 bases and J lost 7, with 13 bases in between. The CDR3 covers 12 residues. Germline CDR1 and CDR2: SNHLY and FYNNEI. CDR3: CASSSRAREQYF. The CDR3 DNA follows: TGTGCCAGCAGCAGCAGGGCGAGGGAGCAGTACTTC.

This sequence joins TRBV11-2 and TRBJ2-5; maybe TRBD2 (5 bases). Trimming shortened V by 1 base and J by 5 bases, and 8 bases separated the two germline ends. CDR1 is SGHAT and CDR2 is FQNNGV in the germline V gene. The CDR3 extends over 13 amino acids. DNA for the CDR3: TGTGCCAGCAGCTTAGCTAGCCTGGAGACCCAGTACTTC. This translates into CASSLASLETQYF.

The chain carries TRBV5-1 and TRBJ2-1; TRBD1 agrees at 11 bases. The CDR3 is made up of 15 amino acids. Germline V gene lookup returns CDR1 SGHRS and CDR2 YFSETQ. With V trimmed by 4 bases and J by 6 bases, 6 bases remained unmatched. CDR3 sequence reads: CASSITGTGGNEQFF. For the CDR3, the DNA is TGCGCCAGCAGCATAACCGGGACAGGGGGCAATGAGCAGTTCTTC.